These 5 T cell receptor beta chains share one sample of origin, sequenced in a study of CXCR3-negative and CXCR3-positive naive CD8 T cells (dated 2019 in TCRdb). Sequencing was carried out with a NextSeq 550. The Human TCR Profiling Kit (MiLaboratory) was used to prepare UMI-labeled 5' RACE TRB cDNA libraries. TCRdb reprocessed the reads and lists each CDR3 protein sequence as a single entry, with no DNA. The sample's clone listing holds under 70,000 distinct CDR3 sequences. The ten largest clones add up to 20% to 25% of the sample. Sample: memory CD8+ T cells from blood. Reading the label with the study, this specimen's cell subset or site is: conventional CD8+ memory T cells (TMEM), sorted as controls. The receptors here all came from a human donor in good health. Some clones in this sample may be carry-over from other donors' samples.

This CDR3 reads CASSRGTSESYNEQFF. The chain links TRBV14 to TRBJ2-1; the D gene TCRdb calls, TRBD1, cannot be checked with no DNA. The CDR3 consists of 16 residues. Germline loops: CDR1 SGHDN, CDR2 FVKESK.

The rearrangement joins TRBV5-1 to TRBJ2-2; the D call from TCRdb, TRBD2, cannot be confirmed without DNA. Germline V gene data show CDR1 as SGHRS and CDR2 as YFSETQ. This CDR3 comprises 16 residues. The CDR3: CASSSGTSGTTGELFF.

This sequence joins TRBV12-3 or TRBV12-4 and TRBJ2-1; with no DNA, the TCRdb D assignment of TRBD1 cannot be verified. The CDR3 contains 15 residues. The CDR3 sequence: CASSLWQGAYNEQFF.

This rearrangement joins TRBV29-1 to TRBJ2-7; TCRdb's D call, TRBD1, is unchecked because there is no DNA. Germline V lookup: CDR1 SQVTM, CDR2 ANQGSEA. The CDR3 is 14 amino acids. The CDR3 loop is CSVEAGGRSYEQYF.

This chain uses TRBV12-3 or TRBV12-4 with TRBJ2-3. The CDR3 is 13 residues long. This chain's CDR3 is CASSDDSTDTQYF.